Reported below is one T cell receptor (beta chain). Per the study methods: Estimated nucleated cell counts came from reference gene primer amplification. TCRdb's copy holds only in-frame clones and misses some; the assay was immunoSEQ multiplex PCR. V and J calls and clone size are as listed in that table; D and trimming were resolved from the DNA. The profile shows some 300,000 clones, around 88% of them singletons. The data stem from a study of blood T cell repertoires in COVID-19. Study-wide background: Whether acute or convalescent, the COVID-19 samples came from the United States, Italy and Spain. PBMCs, B-cell-depleted T cells, or T cells provided the cDNA or gDNA that made up the material.

The CDR3 spans 14 residues. CDR1 LNHNV and CDR2 YYDKDF come from the germline V gene (reference sequence). Trimming took off 0 bases at V and 7 bases at J, with 13 bases between the two ends. Material for sequencing was peripheral blood. The sequence came from a woman aged 25 to 39 who had recovered from COVID-19. The chain joins TRBV15 to TRBJ2-7; no clear D gene. The CDR3 loop is CATSRDLTPREQYF. The DNA for the CDR3 is TGTGCCACCAGCAGAGATCTTACGCCTCGGGAGCAGTACTTC.